This TCR beta chain was observed in a study of early T cells in non-severe SARS-CoV-2 infection. Study overall: RNA in bulk from unsorted whole blood was sequenced, and chains were unpaired.

CDR3 length: 13 amino acids. V shed 3 bases and J 5 bases; nucleotides not matched to a gene: 2. Germline V gene data show CDR1 as LGHDT and CDR2 as YNNKEL (reference sequence). TCRdb re-derived calls from the 5' RACE reads in MiXCR, one entry per CDR3 protein. In the table there are roughly 63,000 distinct CDR3 sequences, approximately 12% of which are singletons. The study's findings and limits: The VDJdb matching leaned toward anti-spike CD8 responses and overlooked private and CD4 specificities.

Only a few counts were recorded for this clonotype. Its cognate antigen is unknown. This TCR was sampled from an adult who was a healthcare worker with PCR-confirmed SARS-CoV-2 infection or an uninfected control (not recorded which). The donor label of this sample is uncertain. J is TRBJ2-3 and V is TRBV3-1; 7 bases are a match to TRBD2. Here the sequenced sample was whole blood, taken at baseline. The CDR3 spells CASSQRGKDTQYF. In DNA form, the CDR3 reads TGTGCCAGCAGCCAGCGGGGGAAAGATACGCAGTATTTT.